This T cell receptor (beta chain) was sequenced for a study of cytomegalovirus exposure and HLA in healthy donors. Turning to the study itself: Early released data had about 85 million unique TCRs, all coming from HLA-typed donors. General study points: In an earlier analysis, in roughly 600 donors, most V segments appeared productive either ~87% or ~30% of the time. Versus the roughly 640-donor mean, an Asian-associated ancestry cluster reportedly showed fewer N-insertions in a later analysis.

PCR used 60 Vbeta primers and 13 Jbeta primers. Here immunoSEQ multiplex PCR was the method, and the copy in TCRdb shows in-frame clones only, minus some. The repertoire holds 85,000 to 130,000 clones, with 10% as singletons. Germline CDR1 SGHNT, CDR2 YYREEE (reference sequence). Unmatched junction bases numbered 7, after V lost 1 base and J lost 0 bases. The length of the CDR3 is 17 residues. All donors participated as healthy donors of bone marrow. Points on this clone: Its antigen is as yet unknown.

The TCR originated in a middle-aged man in good health and CMV-seropositive. The genes are TRBV5-4 and TRBJ2-3; 8 nucleotides match TRBD2. Sequenced sample: PBMCs. Here the CDR3 reads CASSLIQRGTSTDTQYF. CDR3 DNA sequence: TGTGCCAGCAGCTTGATACAGCGGGGGACTAGCACAGATACGCAGTATTTT.